A single sample is the source of the 29 T cell receptor beta chains below, sequenced in a study of cytomegalovirus exposure and HLA in healthy donors. Both 60 Vbeta primers and 13 Jbeta primers went into the PCR. The repertoire was sequenced with immunoSEQ multiplex PCR; TCRdb's copy has only in-frame clones and lacks some. The sample includes fewer than 100,000 clones. Specimen: PBMCs. The source of these receptors is a man aged 45-65 years in good health and CMV-seronegative.

The J gene is TRBJ1-1, the V gene TRBV7-6, with TRBD1 matching 7 bases. Germline-derived CDR1 and CDR2 are SGHVS and FNYEAQ. Unmatched junction bases numbered 7, after V lost 5 bases and J lost 1 base. The CDR3 consists of 15 residues. The CDR3 is CASSPKTGPNTEAFF. The CDR3 coding sequence is TGTGCCAGCAGCCCCAAGACAGGGCCGAACACTGAAGCTTTCTTT.

The chain combines TRBV7-3 with TRBJ2-7; tentative D call: TRBD2 (5 bases). The germline V gene encodes CDR1 SGHTA and CDR2 FQGTGA. Trimming removed 8 bases from V and 0 bases from J, with 11 bases in between. The CDR3 is made up of 13 amino acids. Here the CDR3 DNA reads TGTGCCAGCGCCCTTGGGAGCTCCTACGAGCAGTACTTC. Translation gives CASALGSSYEQYF.

The rearrangement links TRBV5-1 to TRBJ1-1; no clear D. Trimming shortened V by 2 bases and J by 0 bases, and 5 bases separated the two germline ends. Germline V gene sequence: CDR1 SGHRS, CDR2 YFSETQ. The CDR3 is 13 residues long. DNA of the CDR3: TGCGCCAGCAGCTTAACTCTGAACACTGAAGCTTTCTTT. It is translated as CASSLTLNTEAFF. Combining the CDR3 with reference TRBV5-1 and TRBJ1-1 gives the whole variable domain KAGVTQTPRYLIKTRGQQVTLSCSPISGHRSVSWYQQTPGQGLQFLFEYFSETQRNKGNFPGRFSGRQFSNSRSEMNVSTLELGDSALYLCASSLTLNTEAFFGQGTRLTVV.

CDR3: CASSARSLPRGYTGELFF. In nucleotides, the CDR3 is TGTGCCAGCAGTGCTCGGAGCCTACCCAGGGGATACACCGGGGAGCTGTTTTTT. This sequence joins TRBV6-1 and TRBJ2-2; perhaps TRBD1 as D (6 bases). The CDR3 loop spans 18 amino acids. Germline CDR1 is MNHNS and CDR2 is SASEGT. The V end was cut by 4 bases, the J end by 3 bases, with 21 bases between.

The gene calls are TRBV28 and TRBJ2-7; TRBD1 matches at 11 bases. Unmatched junction bases numbered 11, after V lost 2 bases and J lost 8 bases. The CDR3 contains 16 residues. From germline, CDR1 is MDHEN and CDR2 SYDVKM. In DNA, the CDR3 is TGTGCCAGCAGTTTACCTACGTGGACAGGGGGCCTCAAGCAGTACTTC. It is translated as CASSLPTWTGGLKQYF.

The chain employs TRBV9 and TRBJ2-5; D ambiguous. Deletions cut 4 bases from V and 4 bases from J, with 11 bases between. Germline-derived CDR1 and CDR2 are SGDLS and YYNGEE. The CDR3 runs to 13 residues. The CDR3: CASSPNSRETQYF. The CDR3 nucleotides read TGTGCCAGCAGCCCCAACAGCCGAGAGACCCAGTACTTC.

The CDR3 DNA is TGTGCCAGCAGTCAGACAGGGTTTGGAAACACCATATATTTT. Protein: CASSQTGFGNTIYF. V gene TRBV6-6 combines with J gene TRBJ1-3; 7 bases map to TRBD1. This CDR3 has 14 residues. The V segment lost 5 bases and the J segment 3 bases; nucleotides outside the gene matches: 4. Germline CDR1 is MNHNY and CDR2 is SVGAGI (reference sequence).

The chain carries TRBV28 and TRBJ2-7, with D perhaps TRBD1 (6 bases). Trimming cost V 4 bases and J 5 bases, with 12 bases left between them. Germline V CDR1 and CDR2: MDHEN, SYDVKM. The CDR3 covers 13 residues. CDR3 loop: CASSSYRDDEQYF. CDR3 nucleotides: TGTGCCAGCAGTTCGTACAGGGACGACGAGCAGTACTTC.

The chain uses TRBV4-2 and TRBJ2-1; TRBD2 matches at 14 bases. This CDR3 region has 16 residues. Germline loops: CDR1 LGHNA, CDR2 YNFKEQ. Trimming removed 2 bases from V and 6 bases from J; junction bases left unmatched: 3. CDR3 region: CASSQLGLAGVNEQFF. The CDR3 nucleotides read TGTGCCAGCAGCCAACTGGGACTAGCGGGGGTCAATGAGCAGTTCTTC.

This chain uses TRBV2 with TRBJ2-7, with TRBD2 matching over 9 bases. CDR1 SNHLY and CDR2 FYNNEI come from the germline V gene. The trim removed 4 bases at V and 2 bases at J, leaving 9 bases unmatched. The length of the CDR3 is 16 residues. The CDR3 spells CASSGTSGRRPYEQYF. In nucleotides, the CDR3 is TGTGCCAGCAGTGGTACTAGCGGGCGCAGACCCTACGAGCAGTACTTC. The full variable domain, with the rest looked up from reference TRBV2 and TRBJ2-7, is EPEVTQTPSHQVTQMGQEVILRCVPISNHLYFYWYRQILGQKVEFLVSFYNNEISEKSEIFDDQFSVERPDGSNFTLKIRSTKLEDSAMYFCASSGTSGRRPYEQYFGPGTRLTVT.

The CDR3 nucleotides are TGTGCCAGCAACCCCCGTCCGGGGGTGAACACTGAAGCTTTCTTT. Its protein product is CASNPRPGVNTEAFF. This chain joins TRBV5-8 and TRBJ1-1; the D gene is possibly TRBD1 (5 bases). The CDR3 has 15 amino acids. V was clipped by 6 bases and J by 0 bases, with 15 bases between them. Germline CDR1 reads SGHTS; CDR2 reads YDEGEE.

The V call is TRBV10-1, the J call TRBJ1-2; tentative D call: TRBD1 (6 bases). CDR3 length equals 15 residues. V lost 0 bases and J lost 8, with 16 bases in between. Germline assignment: CDR1 WNHNN and CDR2 SYGVQD (reference sequence). The DNA for the CDR3 is TGCGCCAGCAGTGAGTCGACGGACAGCCCTTACGGCTACACCTTC. It yields the protein CASSESTDSPYGYTF.

The chain links TRBV7-9 to TRBJ1-2, with D unresolved. The CDR3 sequence is 12 residues long. V was pared by 6 bases and J by 1 base, with 6 bases between. Germline loops: CDR1 SEHNR, CDR2 FQNEAQ (reference sequence). CDR3 nucleotides: TGTGCCAGCAGGGAGGGTAACTATGGCTACACCTTC. The encoded protein is CASREGNYGYTF.

The chain links TRBV10-3 to TRBJ1-2; 7 positions match TRBD1. Trimming removed 5 bases from V and 6 bases from J; junction bases left unmatched: 6. Per the germline V gene, CDR1 is ENHRY and CDR2 is SYGVKD. The CDR3 is 13 amino acids. The CDR3: CAISTRDRDGYTF. The CDR3, as DNA: TGTGCCATCAGTACCCGGGACAGAGATGGCTACACCTTC.

The V call is TRBV9, the J call TRBJ1-3; perhaps TRBD1 as D (6 bases). Germline values: CDR1 SGDLS, CDR2 YYNGEE. V dropped 3 bases and J dropped 4 bases, with 14 bases sitting between them. The CDR3 is 15 amino acids. Written as DNA, the CDR3 is TGTGCCAGCAGCGCGAGTACAGGGTTGGGAAACACCATATATTTT. This encodes CASSASTGLGNTIYF. Combining the CDR3 with reference TRBV9 and TRBJ1-3 gives the whole variable domain DSGVTQTPKHLITATGQRVTLRCSPRSGDLSVYWYQQSLDQGLQFLIQYYNGEERAKGNILERFSAQQFPDLHSELNLSSLELGDSALYFCASSASTGLGNTIYFGEGSWLTVV.

The genes are TRBV29-1 and TRBJ2-7; weak D call: TRBD2 (6 bases). The tail of the sequence fits TRBJ2-1 better, so the J call may be wrong. The CDR3 has 14 amino acids. The germline gives CDR1 SQVTM, CDR2 ANQGSEA. The CDR3 DNA is TGCAGCTTGAGATTGGGGACTTACTACAATGAGCAGTTCTTC. Its protein is CSLRLGTYYNEQFF.

CDR3 protein: CASIWSRANTEAFF. In DNA form, the CDR3 reads TGTGCCAGCATCTGGAGCAGGGCAAACACTGAAGCTTTCTTT. V usage is TRBV2 and J usage is TRBJ1-1; D might be TRBD1 (5 bases). Germline V lookup: CDR1 SNHLY, CDR2 FYNNEI. This CDR3 region has 14 residues. Trimming took 7 bases from V and 2 from J, leaving 14 bases between them. Drawing the rest from reference TRBV2 and TRBJ1-1, the complete variable domain is EPEVTQTPSHQVTQMGQEVILRCVPISNHLYFYWYRQILGQKVEFLVSFYNNEISEKSEIFDDQFSVERPDGSNFTLKIRSTKLEDSAMYFCASIWSRANTEAFFGQGTRLTVV.

The J gene is TRBJ2-1, the V gene TRBV27; D not resolved. The V gene's germline CDR1 is MNHEY and CDR2 SMNVEV (reference sequence). Trimming removed 2 bases at V and 8 bases at J, with 16 bases between. This CDR3 is built from 15 residues. CDR3 sequence (DNA): TGTGCCAGCAGTTTACCGACCCTCGTGGGCTATGAGCAGTTCTTC. It codes for CASSLPTLVGYEQFF.

The chain employs TRBV7-3 and TRBJ1-6; 7 bases fit TRBD1. The CDR3 runs to 15 residues. Germline V gene sequence: CDR1 SGHTA, CDR2 FQGTGA. The ends lost 3 bases at V and 6 bases at J; junction bases unmatched: 5. Here the CDR3 DNA reads TGTGCCAGCAGCTTGACGACAGGGCCTAATTCACCCCTCCACTTT. This gives the protein CASSLTTGPNSPLHF.

The chain links TRBV5-3 to TRBJ1-2; unclear D gene. TRBV5-3 is known as an ORF, though its function is uncertain. The CDR3 has 17 amino acids. The V and J ends lost 7 bases and 5 bases respectively, with 27 bases between them. The CDR3 region is CARSLECRHRRRYGYTF. In DNA form, the CDR3 reads TGTGCCAGATCCCTGGAGTGTCGTCATCGAAGACGGTATGGCTACACCTTC.

V usage is TRBV5-1 and J usage is TRBJ2-2; 9 bases agree with TRBD1. The CDR3 contains 15 residues. Looked up from germline, CDR1 is SGHRS and CDR2 is YFSETQ. V gave up 2 bases and J gave up 3 bases; unmatched junction bases: 2. The CDR3 is CASSLGTGHTGELFF. CDR3 coding DNA: TGCGCCAGCAGCTTAGGGACAGGGCACACCGGGGAGCTGTTTTTT. Filled out from reference TRBV5-1 and TRBJ2-2, the complete variable domain reads KAGVTQTPRYLIKTRGQQVTLSCSPISGHRSVSWYQQTPGQGLQFLFEYFSETQRNKGNFPGRFSGRQFSNSRSEMNVSTLELGDSALYLCASSLGTGHTGELFFGEGSRLTVL.

This sequence joins TRBV15 and TRBJ1-4, with D possibly matching TRBD1 (5 bases). This CDR3 comprises 15 residues. From germline, CDR1 is LNHNV and CDR2 YYDKDF (reference sequence). Trimming took 7 bases from V and 8 from J, leaving 20 bases between them. This CDR3 is CATTGSSGGREKLFF. CDR3 sequence (DNA): TGTGCCACCACCGGGAGTTCGGGGGGTCGGGAAAAACTGTTTTTT. Variable domain in full (rest from reference TRBV15 and TRBJ1-4): DAMVIQNPRYQVTQFGKPVTLSCSQTLNHNVMYWYQQKSSQAPKLLFHYYDKDFNNEADTPDNFQSRRPNTSFCFLDIRSPGLGDTAMYLCATTGSSGGREKLFFGSGTQLSVL.

For this clone: The germline gene is not matched at one end of the junction; a read error may be the cause. Other DNA sequences in the same sample also yield this CDR3. V is TRBV7-9 and J is TRBJ1-6, with 8 bases fitting TRBD1. The CDR3 runs 15 residues. CDR1 SEHNR and CDR2 FQNEAQ come from the germline V gene (reference sequence). CDR3 in amino acids: CASSLPDREDSPLHF. The CDR3 nucleotides are TGCGCCAGCAGCTTACCGGACAGGGAGGATTCACCCCTCCACTTT.

The gene calls are TRBV6-1 and TRBJ1-2; weak D call: TRBD1 (5 bases). Germline CDR1 reads MNHNS; CDR2 reads SASEGT. This CDR3 is 14 amino acids long. Trimming took 11 bases from V and 2 from J, leaving 18 bases between them. The CDR3: CAGRAGLLNYGYTF. Written as DNA, the CDR3 is TGTGCCGGTAGGGCGGGGCTCTTAAACTATGGCTACACCTTC.

This chain links TRBV11-2 with TRBJ2-1, with D perhaps matching TRBD1 (5 bases). Germline CDR1 and CDR2: SGHAT and FQNNGV. There are 17 residues in the CDR3. V lost 0 bases and J 7 bases, leaving 19 bases between the germline ends. DNA for the CDR3: TGTGCCAGCAGCTTAGATCTAGGTCTGCCCGCAGGGAATGAGCAGTTCTTC. It is translated as CASSLDLGLPAGNEQFF.

The rearrangement links TRBV13 to TRBJ2-5, with D possibly being TRBD2 (5 bases). The DNA matches TRBJ2-7 better at its end, which makes the J call doubtful. The germline gives CDR1 PRHDT, CDR2 FYEKMQ (reference sequence). The CDR3 sequence is 16 residues long. The CDR3 loop is CASSLRYQHAAGEQYF. In DNA form, the CDR3 reads TGTGCCAGCAGCTTAAGGTACCAGCATGCTGCGGGCGAGCAGTACTTC.

The chain recombines TRBV5-4 with TRBJ1-4; unclear D gene. CDR1 and CDR2 (germline): SGHNT, YYREEE (reference sequence). Trimming removed 9 bases from V and 8 bases from J, with 17 bases in between. The CDR3 spans 13 residues. The CDR3 sequence: CATGGWEEEKLFF. The CDR3 nucleotides read TGTGCCACCGGCGGTTGGGAGGAGGAAAAACTGTTTTTT.

The chain carries TRBV9 and TRBJ2-1; 10 positions match TRBD2. The V segment lost 0 bases and the J segment 4 bases; nucleotides outside the gene matches: 10. This CDR3 spans 18 amino acids. CDR1 is SGDLS and CDR2 is YYNGEE in the germline V gene. CDR3 sequence (DNA): TGTGCCAGCAGCGTAGGTTTAGCGGGGGGTGTTCAATACAATGAGCAGTTCTTC. This translates into CASSVGLAGGVQYNEQFF.

The chain joins TRBV6-5 to TRBJ2-5, with TRBD1 matching 7 bases. V shed 5 bases and J 1 base; nucleotides not matched to a gene: 4. The CDR3 sequence is 14 residues long. CDR1 and CDR2 (germline): MNHEY, SVGAGI. The CDR3 DNA sequence: TGTGCCAGCAGTCCGGGGACAGCCCAAGAGACCCAGTACTTC. This sequence encodes CASSPGTAQETQYF.